This entry describes one T cell receptor (beta chain). Antigen: not known. The source of the sample is a study of T cell responses to AZD1222 COVID-19 vaccine. On the study more broadly: Samples with a second dose at about 4 or about 12 weeks were pooled together. Study-wide results and limits: Donors were mostly white British, more females; clonal diversity possibly underestimated. CD4 TCRs linked to vaccination spanned spike, dominating at 160-218 and 743-854.

V lost 3 bases, J lost 4 bases, and 12 bases lay in between. Per germline, CDR1 MNHNS and CDR2 SASEGT. This CDR3 has 14 amino acids. Libraries were prepared by immunoSEQ multiplex PCR; TCRdb keeps only in-frame clonotypes and omits some of them. Of around 140,000 clones in the sample, over 90% were seen once. The V and J genes are TRBV6-1 and TRBJ1-2; D unclear. This sequence was found in an adult in good health. Sequencing was performed on peripheral blood, taken on day 0 of AZD1222 vaccination. For the CDR3, the DNA is TGTGCCAGCAGTGACCCGGGTTACCCCTATGGCTACACCTTC. It specifies CASSDPGYPYGYTF.